This T cell receptor beta chain appears in the sequencing data of a study of blood T cell repertoires in COVID-19. Trimming took 6 bases from V and 0 from J; bases not matched to a gene: 9. This CDR3 contains 15 residues. Germline CDR1 and CDR2: SQVTM and ANQGSEA. Method: immunoSEQ multiplex PCR; TCRdb's copy keeps in-frame clones and lacks some. The profile shows almost 500,000 clones, roughly nine tenths of them singletons. This clonotype was obtained from a woman aged 60-70 years who had recovered from COVID-19. This chain uses TRBV29-1 with TRBJ2-7; 9 bases line up with TRBD1. The sequencing sample was made of PBMCs or T cells enriched from blood (not recorded which). Here the CDR3 DNA reads TGCAGCGTCGCTTCCGGGACAGGGCGCTCCTACGAGCAGTACTTC. Protein: CSVASGTGRSYEQYF.